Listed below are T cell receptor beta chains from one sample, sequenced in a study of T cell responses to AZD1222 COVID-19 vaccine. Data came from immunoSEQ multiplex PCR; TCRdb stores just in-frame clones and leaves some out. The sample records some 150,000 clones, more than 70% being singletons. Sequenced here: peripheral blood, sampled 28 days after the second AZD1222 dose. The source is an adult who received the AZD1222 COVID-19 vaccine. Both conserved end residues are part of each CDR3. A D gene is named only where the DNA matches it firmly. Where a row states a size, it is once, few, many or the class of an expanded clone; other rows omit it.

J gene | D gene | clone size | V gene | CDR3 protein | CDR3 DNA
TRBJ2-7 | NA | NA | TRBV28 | CASNLNQEQYF | TGTGCCAGCAACCTCAACCAAGAGCAGTACTTC
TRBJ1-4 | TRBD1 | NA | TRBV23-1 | CASSPNQGVSEKLFF | TGCGCCAGCAGTCCTAACCAGGGGGTATCTGAAAAACTGTTTTTT
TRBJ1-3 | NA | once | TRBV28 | CASRSTGNTIYF | TGTGCCAGCAGGTCTACTGGAAACACCATATATTTT
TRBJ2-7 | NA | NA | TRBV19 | CASSPQTRFLPKPNYEQYF | TGTGCCAGTAGTCCTCAGACTAGATTCCTACCTAAGCCGAACTACGAGCAGTACTTC
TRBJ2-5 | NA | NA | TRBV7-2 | CASSPMAQETQYF | TGTGCCAGCAGCCCCATGGCCCAAGAGACCCAGTACTTC
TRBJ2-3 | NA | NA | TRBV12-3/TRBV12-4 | CASSFLVGTQYF | TGTGCCAGCAGTTTCCTGGTCGGTACGCAGTATTTT
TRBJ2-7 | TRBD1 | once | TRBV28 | CASSFRDRGPKQYF | TGTGCCAGCAGTTTCCGGGACAGGGGTCCCAAGCAGTACTTC
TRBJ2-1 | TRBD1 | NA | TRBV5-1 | CASSLRGQGSNEQFF | TGCGCCAGCAGCTTGAGGGGACAGGGTTCCAATGAGCAGTTCTTC
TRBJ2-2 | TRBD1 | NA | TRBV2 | CASRAGQANTGELFF | TGTGCCAGCAGGGCCGGACAGGCGAACACCGGGGAGCTGTTTTTT
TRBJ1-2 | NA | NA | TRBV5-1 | CASSLDRGENYGYTF | TGCGCCAGCAGCTTGGACCGCGGGGAGAACTATGGCTACACCTTC
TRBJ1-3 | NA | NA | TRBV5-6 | CASSLAQMAVSGNTIYF | TGTGCCAGCAGCTTGGCCCAGATGGCAGTCTCTGGAAACACCATATATTTT
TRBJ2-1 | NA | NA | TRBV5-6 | CASSLAGAYNEQFF | TGTGCCAGCAGCTTGGCCGGGGCCTACAATGAGCAGTTCTTC
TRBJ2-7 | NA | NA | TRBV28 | CASCPGDTAPEQYF | TGTGCCAGCTGTCCAGGTGACACGGCCCCCGAGCAGTACTTC
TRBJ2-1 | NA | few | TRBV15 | CATSAGGSNEQFF | TGTGCCACCAGCGCGGGTGGGAGCAATGAGCAGTTCTTC
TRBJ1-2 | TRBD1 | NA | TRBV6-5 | CASRATGDYGYTF | TGTGCCAGCAGGGCGACAGGGGATTATGGCTACACCTTC
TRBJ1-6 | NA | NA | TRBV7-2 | CASSLLGGFHSPLHF | TGTGCCAGCAGCTTACTCGGAGGTTTCCATTCACCCCTCCACTTT
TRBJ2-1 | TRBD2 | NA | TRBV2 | CASTGLAGNNEQFF | TGTGCCAGCACGGGACTAGCGGGGAACAATGAGCAGTTCTTC
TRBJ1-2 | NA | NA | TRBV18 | CASSPDGSYGYTF | TGTGCCAGCTCACCGGACGGGAGCTATGGCTACACCTTC
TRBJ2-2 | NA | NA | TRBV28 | CASTPLITDTGELFF | TGTGCCAGCACCCCTTTAATCACCGACACCGGGGAGCTGTTTTTT
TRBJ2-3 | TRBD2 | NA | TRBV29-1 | CSVEVGGVEDTQYF | TGCAGCGTTGAAGTGGGGGGGGTAGAAGATACGCAGTATTTT
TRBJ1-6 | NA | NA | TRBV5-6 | CASSLQRRANSPLHF | TGTGCCAGCAGCTTGCAGCGGAGGGCTAATTCACCCCTCCACTTT
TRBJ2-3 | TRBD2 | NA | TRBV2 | CASRVTLAGVGDTQYF | TGTGCCAGCAGAGTAACTCTAGCGGGGGTTGGAGATACGCAGTATTTT
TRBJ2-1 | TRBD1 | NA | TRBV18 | CASSPDRGSNEQFF | TGTGCCAGCTCGCCCGACAGGGGAAGCAATGAGCAGTTCTTC
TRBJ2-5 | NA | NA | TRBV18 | CASSRILETQYF | TGTGCCAGCTCAAGGATCTTGGAGACCCAGTACTTC
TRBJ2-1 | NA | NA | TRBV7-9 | CASSFLAREQFF | TGTGCCAGCAGCTTCCTAGCACGGGAGCAGTTCTTC
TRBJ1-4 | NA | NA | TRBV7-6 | CASSPARATNEKLFF | TGTGCCAGCAGCCCCGCCAGGGCAACTAATGAAAAACTGTTTTTT
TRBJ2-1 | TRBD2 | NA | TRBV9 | CASSASGLNNEQFF | TGTGCCAGCAGCGCTAGCGGGTTAAACAATGAGCAGTTCTTC
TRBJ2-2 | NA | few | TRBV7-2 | CASSKKTSLLNTGELFF | TGTGCCAGCAGTAAAAAAACTAGCCTCCTTAACACCGGGGAGCTGTTTTTT
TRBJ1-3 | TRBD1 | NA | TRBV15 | CATSRDGATGFRLNTIYF | TGTGCCACCAGCAGAGATGGCGCGACAGGGTTTCGGCTAAACACCATATATTTT
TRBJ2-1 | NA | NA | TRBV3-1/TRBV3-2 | CASSQDLTNPWVF | TGTGCCAGCAGCCAAGATCTAACCAACCCATGGGTCTTC
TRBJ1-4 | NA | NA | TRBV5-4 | CASSLGNPATNEKLFF | TGTGCCAGCAGCTTGGGCAATCCTGCAACTAATGAAAAACTGTTTTTT
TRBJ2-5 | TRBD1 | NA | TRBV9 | CASSVPTGGQETQYF | TGTGCCAGCAGCGTACCCACAGGGGGCCAAGAGACCCAGTACTTC
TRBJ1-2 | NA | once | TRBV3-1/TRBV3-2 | CASSQDLTYGYTF | TGTGCCAGCAGCCAAGATCTCACCTATGGCTACACCTTC
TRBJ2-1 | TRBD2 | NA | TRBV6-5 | CASKELAGVGEQFF | TGTGCCAGCAAGGAACTAGCGGGAGTAGGTGAGCAGTTCTTC
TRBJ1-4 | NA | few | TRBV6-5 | CASRDVPRGREKLFF | TGTGCCAGCAGAGATGTGCCCCGGGGGAGGGAAAAACTGTTTTTT
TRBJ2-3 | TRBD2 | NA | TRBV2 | CASGTSGGADTQYF | TGTGCCAGCGGGACTAGCGGGGGGGCGGATACGCAGTATTTT
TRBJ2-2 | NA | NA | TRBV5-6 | CASSTARSGTGELFF | TGTGCCAGCAGCACGGCCCGGTCCGGCACCGGGGAGCTGTTTTTT
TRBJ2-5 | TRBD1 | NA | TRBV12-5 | CASGLGQGQETQYF | TGTGCTAGTGGTTTGGGACAGGGACAAGAGACCCAGTACTTC
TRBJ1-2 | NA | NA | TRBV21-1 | CASVISPKRATWGTNYGYTF | TGTGCCAGCGTCATTAGCCCAAAGCGGGCAACCTGGGGAACTAACTATGGCTACACCTTC
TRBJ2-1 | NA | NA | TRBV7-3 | CASSTVREVDEQFF | TGTGCCAGCAGCACGGTAAGAGAGGTTGACGAGCAGTTCTTC
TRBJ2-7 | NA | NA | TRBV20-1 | CSADQGYEQYF | TGCAGTGCGGACCAGGGCTACGAGCAGTACTTC
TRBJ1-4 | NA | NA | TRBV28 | CATLQGTNEKLFF | TGTGCCACCCTACAGGGCACTAATGAAAAACTGTTTTTT
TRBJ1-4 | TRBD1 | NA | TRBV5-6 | CASSLTPAGGIEKLFF | TGTGCCAGCAGCTTGACCCCCGCAGGGGGAATCGAAAAACTGTTTTTT
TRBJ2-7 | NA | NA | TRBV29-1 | CSVAETTYEQYF | TGCAGCGTTGCCGAGACAACCTACGAGCAGTACTTC
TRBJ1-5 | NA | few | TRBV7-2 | CASSLGGGLSTQHF | TGTGCCAGCAGCTTAGGGGGGGGGCTTAGTACCCAGCATTTT
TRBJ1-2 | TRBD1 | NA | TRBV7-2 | CASSFAAEGAWGYTF | TGTGCCAGCAGCTTTGCAGCAGAGGGGGCTTGGGGCTACACCTTC
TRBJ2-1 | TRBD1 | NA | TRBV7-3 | CASSQDRVWGEQFF | TGTGCCAGCAGCCAGGACAGGGTATGGGGTGAGCAGTTCTTC
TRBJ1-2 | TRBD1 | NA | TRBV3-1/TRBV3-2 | CASSHRDSDGYTF | TGTGCCAGCAGCCACCGGGACAGCGATGGCTACACCTTC
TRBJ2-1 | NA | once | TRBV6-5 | CASRSRGLYNEQFF | TGTGCCAGCAGATCCCGGGGACTTTACAATGAGCAGTTCTTC
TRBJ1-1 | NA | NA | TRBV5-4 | CASSPGGTENTEAFF | TGTGCCAGCAGCCCGGGCGGGACGGAAAACACTGAAGCTTTCTTT
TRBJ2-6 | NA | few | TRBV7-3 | CASSLASGSGANVLTF | TGTGCCAGCAGCTTAGCTTCGGGCTCTGGGGCCAACGTCCTGACTTTC
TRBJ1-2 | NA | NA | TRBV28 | CASSFGTSVGGYTF | TGTGCCAGCAGTTTTGGGACATCGGTCGGCGGCTACACCTTC
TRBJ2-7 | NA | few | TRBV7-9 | CASSLSGFEQYF | TGTGCCAGCAGCTTATCAGGCTTCGAGCAGTACTTC
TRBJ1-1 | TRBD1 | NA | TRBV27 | CASSFLQGREAFF | TGTGCCAGCAGTTTCTTACAGGGGAGGGAAGCTTTCTTT
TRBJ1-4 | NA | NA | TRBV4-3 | CASSQGWGGIEKLFF | TGCGCCAGCAGCCAAGGTTGGGGCGGGATAGAAAAACTGTTTTTT